The rows below give T cell receptor beta chains drawn from one sample of a study of STAT5B mutations in CD4+ large granular lymphocyte leukemia. Only in-frame clones appear in the TCRdb table, and some are missing; sequencing was by immunoSEQ multiplex PCR. The data hold roughly 30,000 clones, with more than 75% observed a single time. Sequencing was done on a sample of CD4+ T cells from blood buffy coats. The source of these receptors is a human donor in good health. The CDR3 runs from the conserved cysteine through the conserved F or W. Each record gives: CDR3 length, V gene, J gene, clone size, D gene, CDR3 DNA, CDR3 protein. The D gene is left open where the match is weak. Size is stated for part of the rows, as once, few or many counts, or as a class when the clone is expanded.

CDR3 length: 13; V gene: TRBV2; J gene: TRBJ1-1; clone size: few; D gene: -; CDR3 DNA: TGTGCCAGCAGTGCAAAACAGGGTATCGGAGCTTTCTTT; CDR3 protein: CASSAKQGIGAFF
CDR3 length: 11; V gene: TRBV19; J gene: TRBJ1-2; clone size: -; D gene: TRBD1; CDR3 DNA: TGTGCCAGTGGGGACAGGACGGGCTACACCTTC; CDR3 protein: CASGDRTGYTF
CDR3 length: 14; V gene: TRBV4-2; J gene: TRBJ2-7; clone size: -; D gene: TRBD2; CDR3 DNA: TGTGCCAGCAGCCCCCTTAGCGGGAGTGAAGAGCAGTACTTC; CDR3 protein: CASSPLSGSEEQYF
CDR3 length: 15; V gene: TRBV7-2; J gene: TRBJ2-7; clone size: -; D gene: TRBD1; CDR3 DNA: TGTGCCAGCAGCCTCGGGACAGGTGGGGCCTACGAGCAGTACTTC; CDR3 protein: CASSLGTGGAYEQYF
CDR3 length: 15; V gene: TRBV5-1; J gene: TRBJ2-5; clone size: -; D gene: -; CDR3 DNA: TGCGCCAGCAGCTTCGGGAGCGGGCCCCAAGAGACCCAGTACTTC; CDR3 protein: CASSFGSGPQETQYF
CDR3 length: 16; V gene: TRBV6-4; J gene: TRBJ1-3; clone size: -; D gene: -; CDR3 DNA: TGTGCCAGCAGTGAATTAGTGCCCGCATCTGGAAACACCATATATTTT; CDR3 protein: CASSELVPASGNTIYF
CDR3 length: 18; V gene: TRBV30; J gene: TRBJ1-3; clone size: -; D gene: -; CDR3 DNA: TGTGCCTGGAGTTCCTCCCCCGGGCTCCTGGGGTCGGGAAACACCATATATTTT; CDR3 protein: CAWSSSPGLLGSGNTIYF
CDR3 length: 16; V gene: TRBV7-9; J gene: TRBJ2-7; clone size: once; D gene: TRBD1; CDR3 DNA: TGTGCCAGCAGCTTAGGGGGAGGACAGGGGGCAAACGAGCAGTACTTC; CDR3 protein: CASSLGGGQGANEQYF
CDR3 length: 12; V gene: TRBV29-1; J gene: TRBJ2-3; clone size: -; D gene: -; CDR3 DNA: TGCAGCGTAGATCGGGGGAGGAATACGCAGTATTTT; CDR3 protein: CSVDRGRNTQYF
CDR3 length: 14; V gene: TRBV6-5; J gene: TRBJ1-5; clone size: -; D gene: TRBD1; CDR3 DNA: TGTGCCAGCAGTACCGACAGGGGTCAACAGCCCCAGCATTTT; CDR3 protein: CASSTDRGQQPQHF
CDR3 length: 13; V gene: TRBV9; J gene: TRBJ2-2; clone size: -; D gene: -; CDR3 DNA: TGTGCCAGCAGCTTCGAGGGAACCGGGGAGCTGTTTTTT; CDR3 protein: CASSFEGTGELFF
CDR3 length: 13; V gene: TRBV28; J gene: TRBJ1-5; clone size: few; D gene: TRBD1; CDR3 DNA: TGTGCCAGCAGTGGGACAGGGGTTGGGCCCCAGCATTTT; CDR3 protein: CASSGTGVGPQHF
CDR3 length: 15; V gene: TRBV5-1; J gene: TRBJ2-1; clone size: -; D gene: -; CDR3 DNA: TGCGCCAGCAGCTTGAGGGGAGGCCCCTACAATGAGCAGTTCTTC; CDR3 protein: CASSLRGGPYNEQFF
CDR3 length: 12; V gene: TRBV6-1; J gene: TRBJ1-5; clone size: -; D gene: TRBD1; CDR3 DNA: TGTGCCGGTGGGACAGGGCATCAGCCCCAGCATTTT; CDR3 protein: CAGGTGHQPQHF
CDR3 length: 15; V gene: TRBV18; J gene: TRBJ2-7; clone size: -; D gene: TRBD2; CDR3 DNA: TGTGCCAGCTCCCAGGGACTAGCGGGGACCTACGAGCAGTACTTC; CDR3 protein: CASSQGLAGTYEQYF
CDR3 length: 13; V gene: TRBV7-2; J gene: TRBJ1-3; clone size: -; D gene: -; CDR3 DNA: TGTGCCAGCAGCTTAAGGCCTGGAAACACCATATATTTT; CDR3 protein: CASSLRPGNTIYF
CDR3 length: 17; V gene: TRBV6-1; J gene: TRBJ1-3; clone size: -; D gene: TRBD1; CDR3 DNA: TGTGCCAGCAGTGGAGGAGGCCAGGGGGCTGGAGGAAACACCATATATTTT; CDR3 protein: CASSGGGQGAGGNTIYF
CDR3 length: 16; V gene: TRBV5-1; J gene: TRBJ1-4; clone size: -; D gene: -; CDR3 DNA: TGCGCCAGCAGGACAGGATATCGGGCAACTAATGAAAAACTGTTTTTT; CDR3 protein: CASRTGYRATNEKLFF
CDR3 length: 13; V gene: TRBV6-5; J gene: TRBJ1-2; clone size: few; D gene: -; CDR3 DNA: TGTGCCAGCAGTTACCTACAGCGAAGCGGCTACACCTTC; CDR3 protein: CASSYLQRSGYTF
CDR3 length: 16; V gene: TRBV5-5; J gene: TRBJ2-5; clone size: once; D gene: TRBD1; CDR3 DNA: TGTGCCAGCAGCTTGGCCCGGGACAGGGTTCAAGAGACCCAGTACTTC; CDR3 protein: CASSLARDRVQETQYF
CDR3 length: 14; V gene: TRBV7-2; J gene: TRBJ1-2; clone size: -; D gene: TRBD1; CDR3 DNA: TGTGCCAGCAGCTCCTACGACAGGGGCCTAGGCTACACCTTC; CDR3 protein: CASSSYDRGLGYTF
CDR3 length: 14; V gene: TRBV6-5; J gene: TRBJ1-1; clone size: -; D gene: -; CDR3 DNA: TGTGCCAGCAGTCGGGCCGGGTGGATCACTGAAGCTTTCTTT; CDR3 protein: CASSRAGWITEAFF
CDR3 length: 13; V gene: TRBV6-6; J gene: TRBJ2-2; clone size: -; D gene: -; CDR3 DNA: TGTGCCAGCCAACCTAGGCCGCCCGGGGAGCTGTTTTTT; CDR3 protein: CASQPRPPGELFF
CDR3 length: 15; V gene: TRBV27; J gene: TRBJ1-1; clone size: -; D gene: TRBD1; CDR3 DNA: TGTGCCAGCAGTCGTTGGACAGGGTTGAACACTGAAGCTTTCTTT; CDR3 protein: CASSRWTGLNTEAFF
CDR3 length: 15; V gene: TRBV11-2; J gene: TRBJ1-4; clone size: -; D gene: TRBD1; CDR3 DNA: TGTGCCAGCAGCCCCCTGACAGGGCGAAATGAAAAACTGTTTTTT; CDR3 protein: CASSPLTGRNEKLFF
CDR3 length: 15; V gene: TRBV15; J gene: TRBJ1-2; clone size: -; D gene: -; CDR3 DNA: TGTGCCACCAGCAGAGATACGGCCAGGGTGAATGGCTACACCTTC; CDR3 protein: CATSRDTARVNGYTF
CDR3 length: 14; V gene: TRBV7-9; J gene: TRBJ2-7; clone size: -; D gene: TRBD2; CDR3 DNA: TGTGCCAGCAGCCCATTAGCGGGGCGCTACGAGCAGTACTTC; CDR3 protein: CASSPLAGRYEQYF
CDR3 length: 13; V gene: TRBV6-5; J gene: TRBJ2-5; clone size: -; D gene: -; CDR3 DNA: TGTGCCAGCAGTTCCACGTGGAAAGAGACCCAGTACTTC; CDR3 protein: CASSSTWKETQYF
CDR3 length: 15; V gene: TRBV30; J gene: TRBJ2-3; clone size: -; D gene: TRBD1; CDR3 DNA: TGTGCCTGGACCTTCGACAGGGTTCACACAGATACGCAGTATTTT; CDR3 protein: CAWTFDRVHTDTQYF
CDR3 length: 11; V gene: TRBV2; J gene: TRBJ1-2; clone size: once; D gene: -; CDR3 DNA: TGTGCCAGCAGTGAACGGTATGGCTACACCTTC; CDR3 protein: CASSERYGYTF
CDR3 length: 14; V gene: TRBV19; J gene: TRBJ1-2; clone size: -; D gene: -; CDR3 DNA: TGTGCCAGTAGTTTTACCTCGGACAGTTATGGCTACACCTTC; CDR3 protein: CASSFTSDSYGYTF